The clone carrying this T cell receptor beta chain was counted a few times. Its antigen remains unidentified. The data were taken from a study of cytomegalovirus exposure and HLA in healthy donors. Germline-derived CDR1 and CDR2 are SGHTS and YDEGEE. This CDR3 spans 11 amino acids. Trimming removed 4 bases from V and 1 base from J, with 2 bases in between. The study's findings and limits: The sole available immune exposure information was CMV serostatus.

The PCR contained 60 Vbeta and 13 Jbeta primers. Profiling relied on immunoSEQ multiplex PCR, and the TCRdb table lists in-frame clones only, not all of them. The sample lists around 140,000 clones, around two thirds occurring once. The donors comprised healthy bone marrow donors. The receptor's source is a male donor in good health and CMV-seronegative. The specimen sequenced was PBMCs. J is TRBJ1-2 and V is TRBV5-8; D ambiguous. This CDR3 reads CASSLNYGYTF. The CDR3 coding sequence is TGTGCCAGCAGCCTTAACTATGGCTACACCTTC.